The 14 T cell receptor beta chains reported below all come from one sample, sequenced in a study of blood T cell repertoires in COVID-19. TCRdb keeps only in-frame clones here, not all; method: immunoSEQ multiplex PCR. The sample includes some 140,000 clones, roughly 80% seen only once; the top ten take about 12%. Sequenced: peripheral blood. The receptor source for this set is a woman in her sixties or seventies with COVID-19, enrolled during active disease.

V gene TRBV24-1 combines with J gene TRBJ2-3; D uncertain. The CDR3 runs 16 residues. V was pared by 2 bases and J by 0 bases, with 11 bases between. In germline, CDR1 is KGHDR, CDR2 SFDVKD. This chain's CDR3 is CATSDSIDFSTDTQYF. DNA of the CDR3: TGTGCCACCAGTGATTCGATAGACTTCAGCACAGATACGCAGTATTTT.

V usage is TRBV9 and J usage is TRBJ2-2; the D gene is possibly TRBD1 (5 bases). Germline V gives CDR1 SGDLS, CDR2 YYNGEE. CDR3 length equals 16 residues. V lost 0 bases and J lost 2, with 11 bases in between. CDR3 nucleotides: TGTGCCAGCAGCGTAGTTTCAGGGCTAAACACCGGGGAGCTGTTTTTT. Amino acid sequence: CASSVVSGLNTGELFF.

The chain carries TRBV7-9 and TRBJ1-2, with D possibly matching TRBD1 (6 bases). Trimming removed 6 bases from V and 8 bases from J, with 19 bases in between. Germline CDR1 is SEHNR and CDR2 is FQNEAQ (reference sequence). This CDR3 has 14 amino acids. CDR3 nucleotides: TGTGCCAGCAGTCCGACAGGACAGTCTTCAGGCTACACCTTC. The encoded protein is CASSPTGQSSGYTF.

CDR3 in amino acids: CASSLPRETNTEAFF. DNA of the CDR3: TGTGCCAGCAGCTTGCCCCGGGAAACGAACACTGAAGCTTTCTTT. The chain has TRBV7-9 and TRBJ1-1; D not resolved. V was cut by 3 bases and J by 1 base, with 12 bases left in between. The CDR3 runs to 15 residues. Per germline, CDR1 SEHNR and CDR2 FQNEAQ (reference sequence).

This rearrangement joins TRBV7-9 to TRBJ1-5; D is unresolved. The CDR3 sequence is 15 residues long. The germline CDR1 and CDR2 sequences are SEHNR and FQNEAQ (reference sequence). Trimming left V 0 bases short and J 4 bases short, with 10 bases between. CDR3 sequence reads: CASSLAAGGNQPQHF. Here the CDR3 DNA reads TGTGCCAGCAGCTTAGCGGCGGGCGGTAATCAGCCCCAGCATTTT.

The chain links TRBV3-1 (or the pseudogene TRBV3-2) to TRBJ2-3, with 7 positions matching TRBD1. This CDR3 has 15 amino acids. Germline loops: CDR1 LGHDT, CDR2 YNNKEL (reference sequence). The trim removed 4 bases at V and 3 bases at J, leaving 7 bases unmatched. The CDR3 nucleotides are TGTGCCAGCAGCCTTACGACAGGGAATACAGATACGCAGTATTTT. It yields the protein CASSLTTGNTDTQYF.

This chain links TRBV6-5 with TRBJ2-2; 7 bases align to TRBD2. The CDR3 totals 13 residues. Trimming at V came to 7 bases and at J to 9 bases, leaving 8 bases not matched to a gene. Germline V gene sequence: CDR1 MNHEY, CDR2 SVGAGI. CDR3 residues: CASNPPGGRELFF. Written as DNA, the CDR3 is TGTGCCAGCAACCCCCCGGGGGGACGGGAGCTGTTTTTT.

This clone was picked up one time. The V and J genes are TRBV19 and TRBJ1-5, with D possibly being TRBD1 (6 bases). Germline CDR1 LNHDA, CDR2 SQIVND (reference sequence). The CDR3 spans 14 residues. Between the trimmed V and J ends, which lost 6 bases and 3 bases, there was a span of 12 bases. The CDR3 region is CASRGGQYNQPQHF. Here the CDR3 DNA reads TGTGCCAGTAGGGGCGGACAGTACAATCAGCCCCAGCATTTT.

This CDR3 reads CASSLEIKGAADTDTQYF. The CDR3 region has the DNA TGCGCCAGCAGCTTGGAAATTAAAGGCGCGGCGGACACAGATACGCAGTATTTT. The chain employs TRBV5-1 and TRBJ2-3; D gene uncertain. V shed 0 bases and J shed 2 bases, with 19 bases lying between them. Germline assignment: CDR1 SGHRS and CDR2 YFSETQ. The CDR3 contains 18 residues.

This rearrangement joins TRBV7-3 to TRBJ2-5, with a weak D call TRBD2 (6 bases). Germline loops: CDR1 SGHTA, CDR2 FQGTGA. V gave up 3 bases and J gave up 5 bases, with 13 bases separating them. The CDR3 loop spans 14 amino acids. The CDR3 coding sequence is TGTGCCAGCAGCTTCGTAGGGAGGCAGGAGACCCAGTACTTC. This sequence encodes CASSFVGRQETQYF.

V gene TRBV29-1 combines with J gene TRBJ1-6; 10 positions match TRBD1. This CDR3 has 13 residues. V dropped 5 bases and J dropped 10; count of bases not matched to a gene: 5. Germline lookup yields CDR1 SQVTM and CDR2 ANQGSEA. The CDR3, as DNA: TGCAGCGTTCGTGACAGGGGGCAATCACCCCTCCACTTT. Translated: CSVRDRGQSPLHF. The entire variable domain, with the rest obtained from reference TRBV29-1 and TRBJ1-6, is as follows: SAVISQKPSRDICQRGTSLTIQCQVDSQVTMMFWYRQQPGQSLTLIATANQGSEATYESGFVIDKFPISRPNLTFSTLTVSNMSPEDSSIYLCSVRDRGQSPLHFGNGTRLTVT.

The J gene is TRBJ2-5, the V gene TRBV23-1, with D tentatively TRBD1 (6 bases). TRBV23-1 is recorded as an ORF, its role being uncertain. This CDR3 comprises 14 residues. With 7 bases removed from V and 1 base from J, the gap between germline ends came to 13 bases. CDR3 DNA: TGCGCCAGCACCCGCCGGACAGTCCAAGAGACCCAGTACTTC. Protein product: CASTRRTVQETQYF.

The rearrangement uses TRBV5-5 and TRBJ2-3; weak D call: TRBD2 (6 bases). Germline CDR1 SGHKS, CDR2 YYEKEE (reference sequence). V was shortened by 4 bases and J by 0 bases, with 15 bases between the two germline ends. This CDR3 has 16 amino acids. CDR3 nucleotide sequence: TGTGCCAGCAGCCCCCGTAGTAGCGGAAGCACAGATACGCAGTATTTT. Encoded protein: CASSPRSSGSTDTQYF.

The rearrangement uses TRBV5-4 and TRBJ2-7; 7 positions agree with TRBD2. CDR3 size: 14 residues. V shed 0 bases and J 5 bases; nucleotides not matched to a gene: 5. CDR1 SGHNT and CDR2 YYREEE come from the germline V gene (reference sequence). CDR3 residues: CASSLGGEGNEQYF. Written as DNA, the CDR3 is TGTGCCAGCAGCTTGGGGGGGGAGGGGAACGAGCAGTACTTC.